Sequencing of this T cell receptor beta chain was carried out in a study of blood T cell repertoires in COVID-19. CDR3 length equals 13 residues. The V gene's germline CDR1 is WSHSY and CDR2 SAAADI. Trimming took off 4 bases at V and 5 bases at J, with 9 bases between the two ends. TCRdb's table, derived via immunoSEQ multiplex PCR, lists solely in-frame clones and lacks some. Altogether around 230,000 clones are present, 75% to 90% being singletons, with the ten largest covering approximately 2.6%. The clonotype originates from an older woman with active or convalescent COVID-19. Input material: peripheral blood. The chain recombines TRBV10-2 with TRBJ1-5; D is perhaps TRBD1 (5 bases). CDR3 sequence: CASSGQIHQPQHF. The DNA of the CDR3 is TGCGCCAGCAGTGGACAGATCCATCAGCCCCAGCATTTT.